This TCR beta chain was recorded in a study of shared clonotypes between healthy human individuals. Every immunoSEQ plate was one replicate of a subset's evenly spread DNA. The assay was immunoSEQ multiplex PCR, and TCRdb's table has in-frame clones only and misses some. The sample contains approximately 120,000 clones, 68% of which appear only once. The donor cohort consisted entirely of Caucasian adults residing in Nashville, Tennessee. The CDR3 runs 16 residues. V gave up 2 bases and J gave up 5 bases, with 15 bases separating them. Germline V CDR1 and CDR2: LGHNA, YNFKEQ. The source material was memory CD8+ T cells sorted from blood. Noted subset: CD45RO+ cells pooled with CCR7-negative TemRA cells. The sequence was collected from a woman aged 25 to 39 in good health. The J gene is TRBJ2-2, the V gene TRBV4-2; the D is unclear. For the CDR3, the DNA is TGTGCCAGCAGCCAATCGGCCGGAGCTTCTACCGGGGAGCTGTTTTTT. It is translated as CASSQSAGASTGELFF.